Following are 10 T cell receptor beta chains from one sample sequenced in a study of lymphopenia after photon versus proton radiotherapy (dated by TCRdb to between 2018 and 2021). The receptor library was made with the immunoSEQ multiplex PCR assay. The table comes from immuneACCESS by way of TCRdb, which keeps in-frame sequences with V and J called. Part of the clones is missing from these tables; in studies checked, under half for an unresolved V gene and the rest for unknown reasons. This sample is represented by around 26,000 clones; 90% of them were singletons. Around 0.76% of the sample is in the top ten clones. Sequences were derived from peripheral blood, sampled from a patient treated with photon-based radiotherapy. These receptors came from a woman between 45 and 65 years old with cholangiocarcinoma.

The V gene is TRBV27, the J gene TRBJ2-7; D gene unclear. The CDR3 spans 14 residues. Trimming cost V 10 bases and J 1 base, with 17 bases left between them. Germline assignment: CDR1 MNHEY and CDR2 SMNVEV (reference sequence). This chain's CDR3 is CATKVGGSSYEQYF. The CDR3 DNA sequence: TGTGCCACCAAAGTTGGCGGTTCTTCCTACGAGCAGTACTTC.

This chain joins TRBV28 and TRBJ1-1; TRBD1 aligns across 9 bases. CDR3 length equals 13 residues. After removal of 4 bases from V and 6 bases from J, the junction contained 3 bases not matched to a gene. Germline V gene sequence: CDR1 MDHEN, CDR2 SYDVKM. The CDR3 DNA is TGTGCCAGCAGTTCGGGACAGGGCGCTGAAGCTTTCTTT. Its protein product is CASSSGQGAEAFF.

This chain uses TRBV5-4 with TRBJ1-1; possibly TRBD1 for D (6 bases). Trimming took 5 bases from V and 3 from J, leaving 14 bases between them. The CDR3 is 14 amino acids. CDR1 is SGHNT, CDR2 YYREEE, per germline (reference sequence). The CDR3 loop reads CASSVQGVHTEAFF. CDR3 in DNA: TGTGCCAGCAGTGTACAGGGTGTACACACTGAAGCTTTCTTT.

The CDR3 DNA sequence: TGTGCCAGCAGTGGCGGTTTGGTGGCGGGATCATACGAGCAGTACTTC. This translates into CASSGGLVAGSYEQYF. This chain uses TRBV2 with TRBJ2-7; tentatively, D is TRBD2 (6 bases). The CDR3 consists of 16 residues. Germline V gives CDR1 SNHLY, CDR2 FYNNEI. Trimming stripped 4 bases from V and 4 bases from J, with 20 bases between. Variable domain in full (rest from reference TRBV2 and TRBJ2-7): EPEVTQTPSHQVTQMGQEVILRCVPISNHLYFYWYRQILGQKVEFLVSFYNNEISEKSEIFDDQFSVERPDGSNFTLKIRSTKLEDSAMYFCASSGGLVAGSYEQYFGPGTRLTVT.

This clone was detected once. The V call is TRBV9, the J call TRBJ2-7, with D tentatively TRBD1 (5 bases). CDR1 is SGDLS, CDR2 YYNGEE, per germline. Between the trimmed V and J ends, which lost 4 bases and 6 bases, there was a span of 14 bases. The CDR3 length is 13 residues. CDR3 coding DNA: TGTGCCAGCAGCCCCTCTCTGACAGTCGAGCAGTACTTC. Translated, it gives CASSPSLTVEQYF.

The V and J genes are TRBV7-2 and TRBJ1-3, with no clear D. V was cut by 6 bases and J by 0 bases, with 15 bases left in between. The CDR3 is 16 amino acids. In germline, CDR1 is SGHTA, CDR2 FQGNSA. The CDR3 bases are TGTGCCAGCAGTCCAACATGGGAAATCTCTGGAAACACCATATATTTT. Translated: CASSPTWEISGNTIYF. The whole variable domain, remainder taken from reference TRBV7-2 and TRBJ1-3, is GAGVSQSPSNKVTEKGKDVELRCDPISGHTALYWYRQSLGQGLEFLIYFQGNSAPDKSGLPSDRFSAERTGGSVSTLTIQRTQQEDSAVYLCASSPTWEISGNTIYFGEGSWLTVV.

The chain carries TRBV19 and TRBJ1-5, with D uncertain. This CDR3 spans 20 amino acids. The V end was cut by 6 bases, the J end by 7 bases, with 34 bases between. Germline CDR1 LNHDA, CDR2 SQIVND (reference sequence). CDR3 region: CASSFVTPSPGLTGGQPQHF. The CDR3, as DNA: TGTGCCAGTAGCTTCGTAACCCCCTCCCCCGGGCTTACGGGCGGCCAGCCCCAGCATTTT.

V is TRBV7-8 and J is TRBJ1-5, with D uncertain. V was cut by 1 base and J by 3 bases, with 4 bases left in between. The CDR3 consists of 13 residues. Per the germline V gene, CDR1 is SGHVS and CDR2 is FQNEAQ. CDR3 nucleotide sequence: TGTGCCAGCAGCTTAGATTACAATCAGCCCCAGCATTTT. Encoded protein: CASSLDYNQPQHF.

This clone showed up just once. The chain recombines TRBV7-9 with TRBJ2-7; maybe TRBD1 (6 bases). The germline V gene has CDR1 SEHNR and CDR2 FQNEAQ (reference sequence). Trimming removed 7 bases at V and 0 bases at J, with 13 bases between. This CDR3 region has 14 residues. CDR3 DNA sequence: TGTGCCAGCATCTCAGGGGCGATCTCCTACGAGCAGTACTTC. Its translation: CASISGAISYEQYF.

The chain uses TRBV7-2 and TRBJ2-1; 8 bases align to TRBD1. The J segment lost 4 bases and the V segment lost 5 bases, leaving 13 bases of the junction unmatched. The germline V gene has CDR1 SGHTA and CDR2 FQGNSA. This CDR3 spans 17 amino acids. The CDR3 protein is CASSARVRGPRYNEQFF. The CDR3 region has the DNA TGTGCCAGCAGCGCACGCGTCAGGGGGCCGCGATACAATGAGCAGTTCTTC.